These T cell receptor beta chains were read from a single sample in a study of spatial heterogeneity in lung cancer. TCRdb redid the calling of the 5' RACE reads with MiXCR, one entry per CDR3 protein. The sample lists about 56,000 distinct CDR3 sequences; 7% to 10% were seen once. The sequencing here drew on PBMCs, taken at surgery. These receptors all come from a female donor with early-stage non-small cell lung cancer. CDR3s include the opening cysteine and the closing phenylalanine or tryptophan. A D gene is named only where the DNA matches it firmly. Expanded clones get a size class; other rows say once, few or many, or leave the size out.

v_gene	abundance	d_gene	j_gene	CDR3nt	CDR3aa
TRBV19	-	-	TRBJ1-5	TGTGCCAGTACCATGACGGGAAATCAGCCCCAGCATTTT	CASTMTGNQPQHF
TRBV2	medium-sized	TRBD1	TRBJ1-6	TGTGCCAGCAGTTCCCCCGGGACAGAGGCTTGGAACCTCCACTTT	CASSSPGTEAWNLHF
TRBV20-1	many	-	TRBJ2-3	TGCAGTGCTAGAGACAGGGTGAGCACAGATACGCAGTATTTT	CSARDRVSTDTQYF
TRBV28	few	-	TRBJ2-1	TGTGCCAGCAGTTCGGTCAGGGAGTTATACAATGAGCAGTTCTTC	CASSSVRELYNEQFF
TRBV29-1	many	-	TRBJ1-6	TGCAGCGTTGAAGCCCGTACCAGGGAAATCTATAATTCACCCCTCCACTTT	CSVEARTREIYNSPLHF
TRBV29-1	many	-	TRBJ1-5	TGCAGCGTTGGTACAGGGATTGATCAGCCCCAGCATTTT	CSVGTGIDQPQHF
TRBV2	many	-	TRBJ1-1	TGTGCCAGCGGTCGGTTGAACACTGAAGCTTTCTTT	CASGRLNTEAFF
TRBV29-1	-	-	TRBJ2-7	TGCAGCGTTGGGGGTACACAGGGCGGGGACGAGCAGTACTTC	CSVGGTQGGDEQYF
TRBV5-1	many	TRBD1	TRBJ1-1	TGCGCCAGCAGCCGGGACAGGGGTAACACTGAAGCTTTCTTT	CASSRDRGNTEAFF
TRBV5-1	few	-	TRBJ2-2	TGCGCCAGCAGCGCCCCATGGGCGCCGACGGGCACCGGGGAGCTGTTTTTT	CASSAPWAPTGTGELFF
TRBV28	-	-	TRBJ2-7	TGTGCCAGCAGTCCCGGGACCGAATTTGTGGGCGAGCAGTACTTC	CASSPGTEFVGEQYF
TRBV4-1	medium-sized	TRBD1	TRBJ2-1	TGCGCCAGCAGCCAAGTTGGGACAGGGGGCCTGGAGGAGCAGTTCTTC	CASSQVGTGGLEEQFF
TRBV7-2	many	-	TRBJ2-5	TGTGCCAGCAGACGTTCTAGGACAGAGACCCAGTACTTC	CASRRSRTETQYF
TRBV7-2	few	TRBD1	TRBJ1-4	TGTGCCAGCAGCTTAGCGACAGGGGTTGGGGAAAAACTGTTTTTT	CASSLATGVGEKLFF
TRBV18	many	TRBD1	TRBJ2-6	TGTGCCAGCTCAGCTCGGAGGGGACAGGGGAGCTCTGGGGCCAACGTCCTGACTTTC	CASSARRGQGSSGANVLTF
TRBV6-1	many	-	TRBJ2-3	TGTGCCAGCAGCAACGTGGGAGATACGCAGTATTTT	CASSNVGDTQYF
TRBV20-1	many	TRBD2	TRBJ2-3	TGCAGTGCTAAACTAGCGGGAGCCGCAGATACGCAGTATTTT	CSAKLAGAADTQYF
TRBV3-1	-	TRBD1	TRBJ1-2	TGTGCCAGCAGTTACGACCGGGACAGGCCCCACTACACCTTC	CASSYDRDRPHYTF
TRBV13	few	-	TRBJ2-5	TGTGCCAGCACCTTAAAAAAAGAGACCCAGTACTTC	CASTLKKETQYF
TRBV12-3/TRBV12-4	few	-	TRBJ2-2	TGTGCCAGCACCGGTGGACCGACCGAGGACACCGGGGAGCTGTTTTTT	CASTGGPTEDTGELFF
TRBV7-2	-	-	TRBJ2-1	TGTGCCAGCAGCTTGGGAATCAATGAGCAGTTCTTC	CASSLGINEQFF
TRBV28	few	-	TRBJ2-3	TGTGCCATCCGACGGCCCAGCACAGATACGCAGTATTTT	CAIRRPSTDTQYF
TRBV10-1	-	-	TRBJ2-2	TGCGCCAGCAGTGAACAAGCCACCGGGGAGCTGTTTTTT	CASSEQATGELFF
TRBV18	few	-	TRBJ1-2	TGTGCCAGCTCCTCGACAGACAACTATGGCTACACCTTC	CASSSTDNYGYTF